The table lists the clone carrying this T cell receptor (beta chain) with many counts. Antigen: not known. Expressed TCRB transcripts were sequenced after all isolated RNA was converted to cDNA. Profiling relied on immunoSEQ multiplex PCR, and the TCRdb table lists in-frame clones only, not all of them. This table has over 300,000 clones, less than 10% appearing once. Cell sorting via CD45RO/CCR7/CD25/CD127/CD95/CD27 was performed to obtain CD4+ naive, central memory, regulatory and stem cell-like memory cells. Each of the sorted populations had a purity greater than 95%. This specimen belongs to a study of beta chain features in type 1 diabetes. The CDR3 has 14 amino acids. Germline CDR1 is SGHVS and CDR2 is FNYEAQ. The V gene end was trimmed by 0 bases and the J gene end by 4 bases; junction bases not matched to a gene: 2. Whole-study results and caveats: Small HLA sub-analyses could not settle whether HLA shapes TCRB rearrangement.

Specimen: central memory CD4+ T cells from blood. The chain recombines TRBV7-6 with TRBJ2-7; 8 bases are a match to TRBD1. This TCR was recovered from a woman under 30 in good health. CDR3 amino acids: CASSLAWDRYEQYF. The DNA for the CDR3 is TGTGCCAGCAGCTTAGCATGGGACAGGTACGAGCAGTACTTC.